This record looks at one T cell receptor (beta chain) sequence and its context. Its antigen is still unknown. The source of the sample is a study of blood T cells in healthy people across ages. Alongside a J-beta primer mix, a sample-barcoded 5' primer served in a second PCR lasting roughly 7 to 11 cycles. TCRdb fed the 5' RACE reads into MiXCR, producing one record per CDR3 protein. Found here are over 700,000 distinct CDR3 sequences, approximately 53% of them singletons; the top ten hold 40% to 50%. The CDR3 sequence is 13 residues long. V shed 3 bases, J shed 7 bases, and the junction held 4 bases outside the gene matches. The V gene's germline CDR1 is SGDLS and CDR2 YYNGEE. The study, taken as a whole, reports: One million T cells yielded diversity estimates that were considered underestimates.

What was sequenced was blood. The chain combines TRBV9 with TRBJ1-3, with 7 bases fitting TRBD1. This TCR was sampled from a man aged 80 or over in good health. CDR3 bases: TGTGCCAGCAGCGGACAGGGAAGCAACACCATATATTTT. This sequence encodes CASSGQGSNTIYF.